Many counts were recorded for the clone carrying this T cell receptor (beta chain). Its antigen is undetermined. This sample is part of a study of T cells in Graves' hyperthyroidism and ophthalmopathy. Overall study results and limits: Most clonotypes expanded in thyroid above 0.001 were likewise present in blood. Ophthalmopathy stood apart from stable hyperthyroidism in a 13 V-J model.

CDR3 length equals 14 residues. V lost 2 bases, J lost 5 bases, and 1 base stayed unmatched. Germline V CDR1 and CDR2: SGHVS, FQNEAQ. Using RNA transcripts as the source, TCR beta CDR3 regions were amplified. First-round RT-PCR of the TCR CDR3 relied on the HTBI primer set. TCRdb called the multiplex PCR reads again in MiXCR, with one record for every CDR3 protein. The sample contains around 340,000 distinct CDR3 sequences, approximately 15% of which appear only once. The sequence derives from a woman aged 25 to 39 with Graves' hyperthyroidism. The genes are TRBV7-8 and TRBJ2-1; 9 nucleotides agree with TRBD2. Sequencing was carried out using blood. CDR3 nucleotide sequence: TGTGCCAGCAGCTTACTAGCGGGAAACAATGAGCAGTTCTTC. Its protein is CASSLLAGNNEQFF.